Listed below are T cell receptor beta chains from one sample, sequenced in a study of blood T cell repertoires in COVID-19. TCRdb's table, derived via immunoSEQ multiplex PCR, lists solely in-frame clones and lacks some. The profile covers approximately 230,000 clones, with roughly 88% appearing a single time and 2% to 2.5% taken by the ten largest. The material sequenced was peripheral blood. These receptor sequences come from a man between 25 and 39 years old who had recovered from COVID-19. Each CDR3 is given with its conserved first and last residue. A D gene is named only where the DNA matches it firmly. Not all rows give a size; the values are once, few, many and, for expanded clones, a class.

v_call,clone_size,d_call,j_call,cdr3_nt,cdr3_aa
TRBV6-1,.,TRBD1,TRBJ1-6,TGTGCCAGCAGTGTGATAGCCGGGACAGACGGATCACCCCTCCACTTT,CASSVIAGTDGSPLHF
TRBV29-1,.,.,TRBJ1-3,TGCAGCGTTAAAATTCCGACAGAAGGAAACACCATATATTTT,CSVKIPTEGNTIYF
TRBV18,.,.,TRBJ1-5,TGTGCCAGCTCACCCCAGGGCGCTGGACAAAGCAATCAGCCCCAGCATTTT,CASSPQGAGQSNQPQHF
TRBV18,.,TRBD1,TRBJ2-7,TGTGCCAGCTCGCAGGGACGACAGGGGGCCCACGAGCAGTACTTC,CASSQGRQGAHEQYF
TRBV7-2,.,.,TRBJ1-1,TGTGCCAGCACCTTATTGGGGCCTCTGAACACTGAAGCTTTCTTT,CASTLLGPLNTEAFF
TRBV29-1,.,TRBD1,TRBJ1-2,TGCAGCGGCGAGCCAGGGGGCCATGGCTACACCTTC,CSGEPGGHGYTF
TRBV5-4,.,.,TRBJ2-5,TGTGCCAGCAGCGCGGATCCCCAGGGAGGTCAAGAGACCCAGTACTTC,CASSADPQGGQETQYF
TRBV10-2,once,.,TRBJ1-1,TGCGCCAGCAGGCAGACGGGGAACACTGAAGCTTTCTTT,CASRQTGNTEAFF
TRBV5-8,.,TRBD1,TRBJ1-5,TGTGCCAGCAGCTTTTACCGGGACAGCGCGTATAGCAATCAGCCCCAGCATTTT,CASSFYRDSAYSNQPQHF
TRBV19,.,.,TRBJ1-1,TGTGCCAGTAGTATCCTGGCAGGGGCTCCGAACACTGAAGCTTTCTTT,CASSILAGAPNTEAFF
TRBV27,.,.,TRBJ2-2,TGTGCCAGCCGATGGGGGACTACCGGGGAGCTGTTTTTT,CASRWGTTGELFF
TRBV6-5,.,TRBD1,TRBJ1-5,TGTGCCAGCGGGACAGATGGCAATCAGCCCCAGCATTTT,CASGTDGNQPQHF
TRBV7-8,.,TRBD1,TRBJ2-7,TGTGCCAGCAGCTTCAACCGGGACAGGGAATACGAGCAGTACTTC,CASSFNRDREYEQYF
TRBV7-8,.,.,TRBJ2-5,TGTGCCAGCAGTTTAGCCCCACCGACAGGTCAAGAGACCCAGTACTTC,CASSLAPPTGQETQYF
TRBV5-1,once,.,TRBJ1-1,TGCGCCAGCAGCTTGTATCCTGAGTTATTGGACACTGAAGCTTTCTTT,CASSLYPELLDTEAFF
TRBV13,.,.,TRBJ1-5,TGTGCCAGCAGTTCTTCAGGGTTCGCGCCCCAGCATTTT,CASSSSGFAPQHF